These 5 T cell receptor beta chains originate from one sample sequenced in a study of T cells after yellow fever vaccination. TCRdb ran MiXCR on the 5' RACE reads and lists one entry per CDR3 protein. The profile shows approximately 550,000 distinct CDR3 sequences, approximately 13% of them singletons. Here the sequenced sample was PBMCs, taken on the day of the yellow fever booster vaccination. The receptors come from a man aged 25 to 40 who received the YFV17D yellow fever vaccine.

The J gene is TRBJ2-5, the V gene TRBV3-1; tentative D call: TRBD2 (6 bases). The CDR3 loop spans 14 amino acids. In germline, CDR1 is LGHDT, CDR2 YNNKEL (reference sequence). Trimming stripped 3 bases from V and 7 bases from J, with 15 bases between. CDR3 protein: CASSQAGRERTQYF. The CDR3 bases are TGTGCCAGCAGCCAGGCGGGACGAGAAAGGACCCAGTACTTC.

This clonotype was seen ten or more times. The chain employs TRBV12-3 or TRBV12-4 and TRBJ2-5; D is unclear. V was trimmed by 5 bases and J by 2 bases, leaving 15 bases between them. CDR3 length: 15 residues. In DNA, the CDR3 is TGTGCCAGCAGTCGGGCCTTTGGTAGACAAGAGACCCAGTACTTC. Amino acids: CASSRAFGRQETQYF.

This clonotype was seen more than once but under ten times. CDR3 DNA sequence: TGTGCCAGCAGCTTTAGGATTGAGTTGGGACTACCCTACGAGCAGTACTTC. Protein: CASSFRIELGLPYEQYF. The chain carries TRBV7-2 and TRBJ2-7; 7 bases align to TRBD2. CDR3 size: 17 residues. CDR1 and CDR2 from the germline V gene are SGHTA and FQGNSA. V was pared by 3 bases and J by 2 bases, with 13 bases of the junction left unmatched.

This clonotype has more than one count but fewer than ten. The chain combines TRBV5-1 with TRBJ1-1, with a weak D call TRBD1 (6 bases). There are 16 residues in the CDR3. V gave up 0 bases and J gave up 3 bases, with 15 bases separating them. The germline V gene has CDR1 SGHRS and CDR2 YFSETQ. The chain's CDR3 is CASSLAGAGVYTEAFF. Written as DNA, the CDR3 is TGCGCCAGCAGCTTGGCGGGGGCGGGGGTATACACTGAAGCTTTCTTT.

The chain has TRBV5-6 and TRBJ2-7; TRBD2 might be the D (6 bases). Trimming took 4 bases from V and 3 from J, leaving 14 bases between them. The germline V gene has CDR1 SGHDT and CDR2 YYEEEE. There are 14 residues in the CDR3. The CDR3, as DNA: TGTGCCAGCAGCCGAGCGGGCTCAGACTACGAGCAGTACTTC. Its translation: CASSRAGSDYEQYF.